This T cell receptor (beta chain) came from a study of T cells after yellow fever vaccination. Findings and limits, study-wide: Primary-vaccination clones mostly resurfaced post-booster (nearly 97% CD4, roughly 90% CD8). Clonotypes found in both CD4 and CD8 compartments made up a small share.

This clonotype has a count of ten or more. As yet, its antigen is unknown. CDR1 LGHNA and CDR2 YNFKEQ come from the germline V gene. The CDR3 runs 13 residues. V was cut by 0 bases and J by 2 bases, with 5 bases left in between. In making TCR cDNA, 5'RACE template switching added a universal primer site and UMIs to it. MiXCR was run by TCRdb on the 5' RACE reads, yielding one entry per CDR3 protein. The repertoire includes about 360,000 distinct CDR3 sequences, roughly 6.1% of them detected once, and roughly 15% sits in the top ten. This sequence was found in a man younger than 45 who received the YFV17D yellow fever vaccine. The sequencing here drew on PBMCs, taken 5 days after the yellow fever booster vaccination. The genes are TRBV4-2 and TRBJ2-7, with no clear D. This CDR3 is CASSQEGPYEQYF. CDR3 DNA sequence: TGTGCCAGCAGCCAAGAAGGGCCCTACGAGCAGTACTTC.